Listed below are T cell receptor beta chains from one sample, sequenced in a study of T cell responses to AZD1222 COVID-19 vaccine. The repertoire was sequenced with immunoSEQ multiplex PCR; TCRdb's copy has only in-frame clones and lacks some. This sample yields roughly 81,000 clones, of which 80% to 90% are seen a single time; approximately 8% belongs to the top ten. Sequenced here: peripheral blood, sampled on day 0 of AZD1222 vaccination. The receptors were sampled from an adult in good health. CDR3s include the opening cysteine and the closing phenylalanine or tryptophan. A D gene is named only where the DNA matches it firmly. Some rows mark clone size as missing; the rest say once, few, many or name a class of expanded clone.

TRBJ2-5 | TRBV11-2 | 17 | - | TRBD2 | CASSSGGGRSGRETQYF | TGTGCCAGCAGCTCCGGTGGCGGGAGGAGCGGCCGCGAGACCCAGTACTTC
TRBJ2-2 | TRBV27 | 14 | once | TRBD1 | CATRQGAGTGELFF | TGTGCCACGCGACAGGGGGCAGGCACCGGGGAGCTGTTTTTT
TRBJ1-5 | TRBV28 | 14 | - | - | CASSLGGTNQPQHF | TGTGCCAGCAGTTTAGGAGGGACCAATCAGCCCCAGCATTTT
TRBJ2-3 | TRBV12-3/TRBV12-4 | 13 | few | - | CASSLESTDTQYF | TGTGCCAGCAGTTTGGAGAGCACAGATACGCAGTATTTT
TRBJ2-7 | TRBV6-5 | 16 | - | TRBD1 | CASSYLSTDRAGEQYF | TGTGCCAGCAGTTACCTAAGCACCGACAGGGCTGGCGAGCAGTACTTC
TRBJ2-7 | TRBV27 | 17 | - | TRBD2 | CASSPSGTSGSSYEQYF | TGTGCCAGCAGTCCTTCCGGGACTAGCGGGAGCTCCTACGAGCAGTACTTC
TRBJ1-4 | TRBV19 | 17 | - | - | CASSIESSPATNEKLFF | TGTGCCAGTAGTATAGAGTCCTCACCAGCAACTAATGAAAAACTGTTTTTT
TRBJ2-7 | TRBV7-2 | 14 | - | TRBD2 | CASSRGGVYSEQYF | TGTGCCAGCAGCCGCGGGGGGGTGTATAGCGAGCAGTACTTC
TRBJ2-5 | TRBV14 | 14 | - | TRBD1 | CASSRIRGQETQYF | TGTGCCAGCAGCCGGATCAGGGGGCAGGAGACCCAGTACTTC
TRBJ1-4 | TRBV5-1 | 14 | once | TRBD1 | CASSLGTGEEKLFF | TGCGCCAGCAGCTTAGGGACAGGGGAAGAAAAACTGTTTTTT
TRBJ2-2 | TRBV9 | 14 | - | - | CASSVNTNTGELFF | TGTGCCAGCAGCGTAAATACAAACACCGGGGAGCTGTTTTTT
TRBJ2-6 | TRBV10-3 | 16 | - | - | CAISESAHSGANVLTF | TGTGCCATCAGTGAGTCGGCTCACTCTGGGGCCAACGTCCTGACTTTC
TRBJ2-3 | TRBV19 | 17 | - | - | CASSIVARAPGTDTQYF | TGTGCCAGTAGTATAGTAGCGAGGGCCCCTGGCACAGATACGCAGTATTTT
TRBJ2-6 | TRBV25-1 | 16 | - | - | CASSELGLSGANVLTF | TGTGCCAGCAGTGAATTGGGCCTCTCTGGGGCCAACGTCCTGACTTTC
TRBJ1-1 | TRBV27 | 13 | - | TRBD1 | CASSLWDRAEAFF | TGTGCCAGCAGTTTATGGGACAGGGCTGAGGCTTTCTTT
TRBJ1-3 | TRBV6-5 | 15 | few | - | CASSYRGNSGNTIYF | TGTGCCAGCAGTTACAGAGGGAACTCTGGAAACACCATATATTTT
TRBJ1-1 | TRBV28 | 14 | - | - | CASSLSKREGEAFF | TGTGCCAGCAGTTTATCAAAACGAGAGGGTGAAGCTTTCTTT
TRBJ2-2 | TRBV19 | 14 | - | - | CASSRSGNTGELFF | TGTGCCAGTAGTAGATCCGGGAACACCGGGGAGCTGTTTTTT
TRBJ2-7 | TRBV29-1 | 15 | - | TRBD1 | CSVELAQGTNYEQYF | TGCAGCGTTGAACTAGCACAGGGGACGAACTACGAGCAGTACTTC
TRBJ2-1 | TRBV15 | 15 | - | - | CATSRGLTDNNEQFF | TGTGCCACCAGCCGTGGACTCACGGACAACAATGAGCAGTTCTTC
TRBJ2-3 | TRBV4-1 | 18 | - | TRBD2 | CASSQVSRREKGTDTQYF | TGCGCCAGCAGCCAAGTTTCTAGGCGGGAGAAGGGCACAGATACGCAGTATTTT
TRBJ2-2 | TRBV7-6 | 14 | - | - | CASSPTLDTGELFF | TGTGCCAGCAGCCCCACTCTGGACACCGGGGAGCTGTTTTTT
TRBJ2-1 | TRBV27 | 13 | few | - | CASNPLIWDEQFF | TGTGCCAGCAATCCCCTTATTTGGGATGAGCAGTTCTTC
TRBJ1-1 | TRBV7-3 | 15 | - | - | CASSLYRVRDTEAFF | TGTGCCAGCAGCTTATACAGGGTTAGGGACACTGAAGCTTTCTTT
TRBJ2-6 | TRBV15 | 16 | - | TRBD2 | CATSRDRGAGANVLTF | TGTGCCACCAGCAGAGATCGGGGGGCTGGGGCCAACGTCCTGACTTTC
TRBJ2-7 | TRBV10-3 | 13 | once | - | CAISESQNYKQYF | TGTGCCATCAGTGAATCACAGAACTACAAGCAGTACTTC
TRBJ1-6 | TRBV20-1 | 16 | - | TRBD1 | CSANDRAGGSNSPLHF | TGCAGTGCTAATGACAGGGCCGGTGGGTCTAATTCACCCCTCCACTTT
TRBJ2-7 | TRBV29-1 | 13 | - | - | CSVSYTGSYEQYF | TGCAGCGTTTCCTACACGGGATCCTACGAGCAGTACTTC
TRBJ2-7 | TRBV11-2 | 15 | - | TRBD2 | CASSLSGRAVDEQYF | TGTGCCAGCAGCCTTAGCGGGAGGGCCGTAGACGAGCAGTACTTC
TRBJ1-5 | TRBV19 | 15 | - | - | CASSPEHYSNQPQHF | TGTGCCAGTAGTCCAGAACACTATAGCAATCAGCCCCAGCATTTT
TRBJ1-5 | TRBV12-3/TRBV12-4 | 13 | - | TRBD1 | CASSLDRAGPQHF | TGTGCCAGCAGCCTGGACAGGGCTGGGCCCCAGCATTTT
TRBJ2-7 | TRBV4-2 | 17 | - | TRBD2 | CASSRGLAGGVHYEQYF | TGTGCCAGCAGCCGGGGACTAGCGGGAGGGGTCCACTACGAGCAGTACTTC
TRBJ1-3 | TRBV19 | 17 | - | - | CASSSPGQPNSGNTIYF | TGTGCCAGTAGTTCCCCCGGACAGCCGAACTCTGGAAACACCATATATTTT
TRBJ1-2 | TRBV7-2 | 14 | - | - | CASSLVFDGYGYTF | TGTGCCAGCAGCTTAGTCTTTGACGGCTATGGCTACACCTTC
TRBJ2-7 | TRBV4-1 | 14 | - | - | CASSQDLGLAGRYF | TGCGCCAGCAGCCAAGATCTGGGACTCGCGGGGAGGTACTTC
TRBJ2-2 | TRBV7-2 | 16 | - | - | CASSTNAAGATGELFF | TGTGCCAGCAGCACCAATGCGGCGGGGGCGACCGGGGAGCTGTTTTTT
TRBJ2-7 | TRBV5-1 | 12 | - | - | CASSLGGYEQYF | TGCGCCAGCAGCTTAGGGGGCTACGAGCAGTACTTC
TRBJ1-1 | TRBV5-1 | 14 | - | - | CASSTGPKRTEAFF | TGCGCCAGCAGCACCGGGCCCAAGCGGACTGAAGCTTTCTTT
TRBJ1-4 | TRBV6-5 | 15 | once | TRBD1 | CASSRMGQGDEKLFF | TGTGCCAGCAGCCGAATGGGACAGGGAGACGAAAAACTGTTTTTT
TRBJ1-2 | TRBV6-5 | 14 | - | TRBD1 | CASRVPGQGYGYTF | TGTGCCAGCAGAGTCCCGGGACAGGGCTATGGCTACACCTTC
TRBJ2-1 | TRBV19 | 15 | few | TRBD2 | CASSIGTSGRNEQFF | TGTGCCAGTAGCATCGGGACTAGCGGCAGGAATGAGCAGTTCTTC
TRBJ2-1 | TRBV7-9 | 13 | - | - | CASSLIPDNEQFF | TGTGCCAGCAGCTTAATCCCGGACAATGAGCAGTTCTTC
TRBJ1-2 | TRBV11-2 | 15 | - | TRBD1 | CASSLVAGQGYGYTF | TGTGCCAGCAGCTTAGTGGCTGGACAGGGCTATGGCTACACCTTC
TRBJ1-3 | TRBV5-4 | 14 | - | - | CASSRDNSGNTIYF | TGTGCCAGCAGCCGGGACAACTCTGGAAACACCATATATTTT
TRBJ2-1 | TRBV28 | 15 | - | - | CASSFQASSYNEQFF | TGTGCCAGCAGTTTTCAGGCTAGCTCGTACAATGAGCAGTTCTTC
TRBJ1-5 | TRBV19 | 16 | - | TRBD1 | CASSRDRGTSNQPQHF | TGTGCCAGTAGTAGGGACAGGGGTACTAGCAATCAGCCCCAGCATTTT
TRBJ2-7 | TRBV25-1 | 14 | - | - | CASSHRQFSYEQYF | TGTGCCAGCAGTCACCGGCAGTTTAGCTACGAGCAGTACTTC
TRBJ2-7 | TRBV10-3 | 14 | few | TRBD1 | CAIRWTGGRYEQYF | TGTGCCATCAGATGGACAGGGGGCAGGTACGAGCAGTACTTC
TRBJ1-6 | TRBV4-3 | 16 | - | TRBD1 | CASSHLYTGDNSPLHF | TGCGCCAGCAGCCACCTATACACAGGGGATAATTCACCCCTCCACTTT
TRBJ2-7 | TRBV5-1 | 14 | - | - | CASSLYPSSYEQYF | TGCGCCAGCAGCTTATATCCAAGCTCCTACGAGCAGTACTTC